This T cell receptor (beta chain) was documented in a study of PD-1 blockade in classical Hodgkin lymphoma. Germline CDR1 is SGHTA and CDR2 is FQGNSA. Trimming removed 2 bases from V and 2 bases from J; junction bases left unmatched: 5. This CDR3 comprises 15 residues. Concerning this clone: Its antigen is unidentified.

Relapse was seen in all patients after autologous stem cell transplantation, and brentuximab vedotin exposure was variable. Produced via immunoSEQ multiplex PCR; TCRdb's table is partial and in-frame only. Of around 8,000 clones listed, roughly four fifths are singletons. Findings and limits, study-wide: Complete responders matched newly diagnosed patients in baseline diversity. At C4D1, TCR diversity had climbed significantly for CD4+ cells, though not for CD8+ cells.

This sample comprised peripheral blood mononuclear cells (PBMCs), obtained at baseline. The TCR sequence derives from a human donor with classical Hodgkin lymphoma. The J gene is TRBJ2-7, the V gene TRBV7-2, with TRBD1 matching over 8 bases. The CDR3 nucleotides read TGTGCCAGCAGCTTACAGGACAGGGTCCCCTACGAGCAGTACTTC. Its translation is CASSLQDRVPYEQYF.